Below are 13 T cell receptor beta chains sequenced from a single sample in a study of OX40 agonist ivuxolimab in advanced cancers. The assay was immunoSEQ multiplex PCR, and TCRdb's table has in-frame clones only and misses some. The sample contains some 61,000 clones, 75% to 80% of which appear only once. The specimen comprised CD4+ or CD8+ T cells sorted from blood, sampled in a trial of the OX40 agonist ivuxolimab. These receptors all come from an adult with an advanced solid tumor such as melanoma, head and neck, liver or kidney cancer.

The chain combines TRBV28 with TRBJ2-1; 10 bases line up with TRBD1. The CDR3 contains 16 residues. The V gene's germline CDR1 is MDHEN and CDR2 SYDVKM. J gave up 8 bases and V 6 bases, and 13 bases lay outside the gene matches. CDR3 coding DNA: TGTGCCAGCAGACGAACGGACAGGGGGAGGGTTGATGAGCAGTTCTTC. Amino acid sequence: CASRRTDRGRVDEQFF.

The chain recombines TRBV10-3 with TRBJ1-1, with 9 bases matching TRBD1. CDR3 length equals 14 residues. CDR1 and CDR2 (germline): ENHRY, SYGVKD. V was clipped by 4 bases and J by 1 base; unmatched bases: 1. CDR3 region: CAISVDRGNTEAFF. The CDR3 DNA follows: TGTGCCATCAGTGTGGACAGGGGGAACACTGAAGCTTTCTTT.

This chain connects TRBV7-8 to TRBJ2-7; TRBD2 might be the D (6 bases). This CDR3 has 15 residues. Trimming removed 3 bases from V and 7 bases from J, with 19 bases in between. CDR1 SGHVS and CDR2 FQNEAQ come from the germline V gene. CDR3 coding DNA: TGTGCCAGCAGCTTTTTAAGCGCCCGGGGGTTTGAGCAGTACTTC. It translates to CASSFLSARGFEQYF. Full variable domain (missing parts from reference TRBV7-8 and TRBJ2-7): GAGVSQSPRYKVAKRGQDVALRCDPISGHVSLFWYQQALGQGPEFLTYFQNEAQLDKSGLPSDRFFAERPEGSVSTLKIQRTQQEDSAVYLCASSFLSARGFEQYFGPGTRLTVT.

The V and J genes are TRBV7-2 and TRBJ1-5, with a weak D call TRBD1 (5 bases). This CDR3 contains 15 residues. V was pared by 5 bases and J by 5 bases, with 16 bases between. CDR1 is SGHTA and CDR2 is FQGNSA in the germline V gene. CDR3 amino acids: CASSQESQGYQPQHF. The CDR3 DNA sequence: TGTGCCAGCAGCCAAGAATCCCAGGGATATCAGCCCCAGCATTTT. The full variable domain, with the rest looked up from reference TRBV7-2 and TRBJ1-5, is GAGVSQSPSNKVTEKGKDVELRCDPISGHTALYWYRQSLGQGLEFLIYFQGNSAPDKSGLPSDRFSAERTGGSVSTLTIQRTQQEDSAVYLCASSQESQGYQPQHFGDGTRLSIL.

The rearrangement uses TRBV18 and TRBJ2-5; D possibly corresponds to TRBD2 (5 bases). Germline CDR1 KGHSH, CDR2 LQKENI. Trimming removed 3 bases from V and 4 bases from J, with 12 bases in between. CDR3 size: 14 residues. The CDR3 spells CASSPPPGTETQYF. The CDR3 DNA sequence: TGTGCCAGCTCACCTCCCCCGGGAACAGAGACCCAGTACTTC.

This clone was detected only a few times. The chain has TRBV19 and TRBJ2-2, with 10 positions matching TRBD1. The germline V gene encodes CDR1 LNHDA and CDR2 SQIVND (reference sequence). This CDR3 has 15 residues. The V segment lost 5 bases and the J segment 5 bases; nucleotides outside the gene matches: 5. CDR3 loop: CASSPRQGATGELFF. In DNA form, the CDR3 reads TGTGCCAGTAGTCCAAGACAGGGGGCGACCGGGGAGCTGTTTTTT.

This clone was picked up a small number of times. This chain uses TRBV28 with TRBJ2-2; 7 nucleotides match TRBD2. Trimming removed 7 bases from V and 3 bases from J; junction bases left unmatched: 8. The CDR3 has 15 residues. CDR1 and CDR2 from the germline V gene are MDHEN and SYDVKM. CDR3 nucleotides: TGTGCCAGCAAAAGAGCGGGAATGGACACCGGGGAGCTGTTTTTT. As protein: CASKRAGMDTGELFF.

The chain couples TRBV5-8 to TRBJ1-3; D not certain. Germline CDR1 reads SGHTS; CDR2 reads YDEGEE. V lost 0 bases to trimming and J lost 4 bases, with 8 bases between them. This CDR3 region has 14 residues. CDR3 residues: CASSLDLGGNTIYF. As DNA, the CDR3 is TGTGCCAGCAGCTTGGACTTGGGGGGAAACACCATATATTTT.

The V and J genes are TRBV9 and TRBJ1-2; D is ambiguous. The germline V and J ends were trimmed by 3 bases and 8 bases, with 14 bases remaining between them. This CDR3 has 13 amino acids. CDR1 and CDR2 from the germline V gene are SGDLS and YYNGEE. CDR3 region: CASSAGLMGGYTF. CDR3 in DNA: TGTGCCAGCAGCGCGGGCTTGATGGGGGGCTACACCTTC. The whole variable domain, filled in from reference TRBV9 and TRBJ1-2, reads DSGVTQTPKHLITATGQRVTLRCSPRSGDLSVYWYQQSLDQGLQFLIQYYNGEERAKGNILERFSAQQFPDLHSELNLSSLELGDSALYFCASSAGLMGGYTFGSGTRLTVV.

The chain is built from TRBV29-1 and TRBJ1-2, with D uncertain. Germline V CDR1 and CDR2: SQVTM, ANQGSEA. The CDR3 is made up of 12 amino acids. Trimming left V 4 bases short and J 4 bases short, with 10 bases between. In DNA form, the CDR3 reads TGCAGCGTTGGAAGAGAAAGCTATGGCTACACCTTC. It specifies CSVGRESYGYTF.

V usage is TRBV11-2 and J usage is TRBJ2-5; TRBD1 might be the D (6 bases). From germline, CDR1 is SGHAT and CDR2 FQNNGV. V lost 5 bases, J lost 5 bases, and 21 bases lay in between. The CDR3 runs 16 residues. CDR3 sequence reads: CASSPRRWGRSETQYF. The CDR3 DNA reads TGTGCCAGCAGCCCCCGACGTTGGGGGCGGAGTGAGACCCAGTACTTC.

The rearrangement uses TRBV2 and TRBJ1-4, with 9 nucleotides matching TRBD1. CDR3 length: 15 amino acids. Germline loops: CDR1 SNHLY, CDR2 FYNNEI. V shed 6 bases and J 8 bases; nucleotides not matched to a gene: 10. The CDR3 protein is CASRDSGTGNEKLFF. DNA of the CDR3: TGTGCCAGCAGGGACTCCGGGACAGGGAACGAAAAACTGTTTTTT.

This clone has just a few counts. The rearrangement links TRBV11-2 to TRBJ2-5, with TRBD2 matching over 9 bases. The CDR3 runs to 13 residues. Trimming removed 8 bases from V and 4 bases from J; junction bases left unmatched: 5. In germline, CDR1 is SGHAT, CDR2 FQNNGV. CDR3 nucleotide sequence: TGTGCCAGCGCGGGGGGGCTGTCAGAGACCCAGTACTTC. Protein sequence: CASAGGLSETQYF.